These 12 T cell receptor beta chains were all obtained from the same sample, sequenced in a study of T-cell memory formation after mild COVID-19. From the 5' RACE reads, TCRdb called clonotypes with MiXCR, one entry per CDR3 protein. The sample has fewer than 350,000 distinct CDR3 sequences, approximately 15% seen once. Sequences were obtained from PBMCs or a T cell subset sorted from them (not recorded which). Receptors originate from a man younger than 35 who had mild COVID-19 (a few samples of this study predate the infection). Cell type and time point are not known.

This clonotype showed up just a few times. V is TRBV2 and J is TRBJ2-7; 7 positions agree with TRBD2. The trim removed 5 bases at V and 7 bases at J, leaving 11 bases unmatched. CDR1 is SNHLY, CDR2 FYNNEI, per germline. CDR3 length equals 14 residues. The CDR3 spells CASSQTNGGSEQYF. As DNA, the CDR3 is TGTGCCAGCAGTCAGACTAACGGGGGGAGTGAGCAGTACTTC.

The chain recombines TRBV29-1 with TRBJ1-2; 7 bases align to TRBD1. Germline V gives CDR1 SQVTM, CDR2 ANQGSEA. V gave up 2 bases and J gave up 4 bases; unmatched junction bases: 10. The CDR3 runs to 15 residues. CDR3 nucleotides: TGCAGCGTTGAAACGTTCCAGGACAGGCCCTATGGCTACACCTTC. Its protein is CSVETFQDRPYGYTF.

Only a few counts were recorded for this clonotype. The chain couples TRBV5-5 to TRBJ2-3; 8 nucleotides align to TRBD2. V dropped 3 bases and J dropped 3; count of bases not matched to a gene: 9. The CDR3 loop spans 16 amino acids. Germline lookup yields CDR1 SGHKS and CDR2 YYEKEE (reference sequence). CDR3: CASSSRVAGLTDTQYF. For the CDR3, the DNA is TGTGCCAGCAGCTCCCGGGTAGCGGGGTTGACAGATACGCAGTATTTT.

This clonotype turned up a few times. The CDR3 sequence is CASSQWRGKEKLFF. For the CDR3, the DNA is TGCGCCAGCAGCCAATGGAGGGGAAAGGAAAAACTGTTTTTT. The chain carries TRBV4-3 and TRBJ1-4; tentatively, D is TRBD1 (5 bases). The germline gives CDR1 LGHNA, CDR2 YSLEER. Trimming cost V 2 bases and J 8 bases, with 12 bases left between them. The CDR3 spans 14 residues.

V gene TRBV7-2 combines with J gene TRBJ2-7; maybe TRBD1 (6 bases). Germline values: CDR1 SGHTA, CDR2 FQGNSA. Deletions cut 4 bases from V and 2 bases from J, with 15 bases between. CDR3 length equals 15 residues. In nucleotides, the CDR3 is TGTGCCAGCAGCTCCTTACTGGGGGCCGCCTACGAGCAGTACTTC. This sequence encodes CASSSLLGAAYEQYF.

The J gene is TRBJ2-3, the V gene TRBV12-3 or TRBV12-4; unclear D gene. Trimming left V 1 base short and J 6 bases short, with 14 bases between. The length of the CDR3 is 15 residues. CDR3 coding DNA: TGTGCCAGCAGTTTAGGGACCCTCACGGCCGATACGCAGTATTTT. Translation gives CASSLGTLTADTQYF.

This clonotype was observed a handful of times. This chain links TRBV6-2 or TRBV6-3 with TRBJ2-1; TRBD1 aligns across 7 bases. Germline trimming cut 4 bases from V and 14 bases from J; bases unmatched to any gene: 11. Per germline, CDR1 MNHEY and CDR2 SVGEGT. The CDR3 loop spans 13 amino acids. CDR3 DNA: TGTGCCAGCAGTTTCGTAGAGGGGGCGTCGGAGTTCTTC. Its translation is CASSFVEGASEFF.

There are a few counts of this clonotype. The chain uses TRBV19 and TRBJ1-2, with D hard to call. Trimming stripped 0 bases from V and 4 bases from J, with 9 bases between. The germline CDR1 and CDR2 sequences are LNHDA and SQIVND (reference sequence). The CDR3 extends over 14 amino acids. CDR3 nucleotide sequence: TGTGCCAGTAGTATAGAACCCGGCTCCTATGGCTACACCTTC. Encoded protein: CASSIEPGSYGYTF. Drawing the rest from reference TRBV19 and TRBJ1-2, the complete variable domain is DGGITQSPKYLFRKEGQNVTLSCEQNLNHDAMYWYRQDPGQGLRLIYYSQIVNDFQKGDIAEGYSVSREKKESFPLTVTSAQKNPTAFYLCASSIEPGSYGYTFGSGTRLTVV.

This clonotype has more than one count but fewer than ten. V usage is TRBV7-3 and J usage is TRBJ2-1; the match to TRBD2 covers 8 bases. The length of the CDR3 is 15 residues. CDR1 is SGHTA, CDR2 FQGTGA, per germline. V was pared by 5 bases and J by 4 bases, with 7 bases of the junction left unmatched. CDR3 loop: CASSPTGGLYNEQFF. In DNA, the CDR3 is TGTGCCAGCAGCCCTACGGGGGGGCTTTACAATGAGCAGTTCTTC.

The chain has TRBV4-3 and TRBJ2-7; possible D gene TRBD1, 6 bases. The CDR3 is 16 amino acids. Germline V CDR1 and CDR2: LGHNA, YSLEER. The V end lost 1 base, the J end lost 2 bases, and 15 bases lay between the germline ends. The CDR3 sequence is CASSQGRGTGPYEQYF. CDR3 coding DNA: TGCGCCAGCAGCCAAGGTCGAGGCACAGGGCCCTACGAGCAGTACTTC.

V and J are TRBV7-9 and TRBJ1-2, with D perhaps TRBD1 (6 bases). The length of the CDR3 is 14 residues. Germline V gene data show CDR1 as SEHNR and CDR2 as FQNEAQ (reference sequence). Deletions cut 5 bases from V and 3 bases from J, with 13 bases between. The CDR3: CASSPRGAYYGYTF. CDR3 sequence (DNA): TGTGCCAGCAGCCCTCGGGGGGCATACTATGGCTACACCTTC.

This sequence joins TRBV4-1 and TRBJ1-4; 8 bases are shared with TRBD1. The V segment lost 4 bases and the J segment 0 bases; nucleotides outside the gene matches: 7. The CDR3 is 17 residues long. The germline CDR1 and CDR2 sequences are MGHRA and YSYEKL. CDR3 sequence (DNA): TGCGCCAGCAGCCCCCGGACAGGGCTTGCAACTAATGAAAAACTGTTTTTT. Translated: CASSPRTGLATNEKLFF.